Below, 8 T cell receptor beta chains from the same sample are listed, as sequenced in a study of CD8+CD57+ T cells in acquired aplastic anemia. Investigators profiled TCR beta VDJ and CDR3 from genomic DNA template. Each CDR3 protein gets one entry after TCRdb re-called the reads with MiXCR. The profile covers hundreds of thousands of distinct CDR3 sequences, with 25% to 40% appearing a single time and less than 0.85% taken by the ten largest. The authors sequenced patients whose flow cytometry had shown CD8+CD57+ cell expansion. The sequenced material came from sorted CD4+, CD8+, or CD8+CD57+ T cells (not recorded which) from PBMCs. These receptors all come from a human donor with aplastic anemia.

This clonotype showed up just a few times. The junction departs from germline at one end; a sequencing error may be responsible. V and J are TRBV10-3 and TRBJ2-7; D perhaps matches TRBD2 (6 bases). The CDR3 loop spans 14 amino acids. Germline V gene sequence: CDR1 ENHRY, CDR2 SYGVKD. DNA for the CDR3: TGTGCCAGCAGTCTGGGGGGTCTTATATACGAGCAGTACTTC. This translates into CASSLGGLIYEQYF.

This clonotype was recorded a few times. V is TRBV19 and J is TRBJ2-7, with D possibly being TRBD2 (5 bases). The CDR3 sequence is 15 residues long. V lost 0 bases and J lost 3, with 12 bases in between. Germline V gene data show CDR1 as LNHDA and CDR2 as SQIVND (reference sequence). CDR3 nucleotides: TGTGCCAGTAGTATAGAGAGAGGGCTGCTCTACGAGCAGTACTTC. It yields the protein CASSIERGLLYEQYF.

This clonotype was seen more than once but under ten times. The chain couples TRBV5-5 to TRBJ1-2, with D possibly TRBD1 on 6 matching bases. In germline, CDR1 is SGHKS, CDR2 YYEKEE (reference sequence). V was trimmed by 1 base and J by 8 bases, leaving 15 bases between them. The CDR3 is 14 amino acids. This chain's CDR3 is CASSLFAGEGGYTF. The CDR3 nucleotides are TGTGCCAGCAGCTTGTTTGCAGGGGAAGGCGGCTACACCTTC.

The table lists this clonotype with many counts. The V call is TRBV9, the J call TRBJ2-5; unclear D gene. Looked up from germline, CDR1 is SGDLS and CDR2 is YYNGEE. The CDR3 totals 13 residues. Trimming took 1 base from V and 6 from J, leaving 10 bases between them. CDR3 loop: CASSVTATKTQYF. The CDR3 DNA sequence: TGTGCCAGCAGCGTAACAGCGACGAAGACCCAGTACTTC. The full variable domain, its missing parts supplied by reference TRBV9 and TRBJ2-5, is DSGVTQTPKHLITATGQRVTLRCSPRSGDLSVYWYQQSLDQGLQFLIQYYNGEERAKGNILERFSAQQFPDLHSELNLSSLELGDSALYFCASSVTATKTQYFGPGTRLLVL.

This clonotype has a handful of counts. The chain employs TRBV20-1 and TRBJ2-7; tentatively, D is TRBD2 (6 bases). The CDR3 spans 14 residues. Trimming pared 4 bases from V and 2 bases from J, leaving 15 bases between. Per germline, CDR1 DFQATT and CDR2 SNEGSKA (reference sequence). The DNA of the CDR3 is TGCAGTGCTACAGACGGGAGAAAAGCCTACGAGCAGTACTTC. This gives the protein CSATDGRKAYEQYF.

This clonotype was seen a handful of times. This chain links TRBV10-2 with TRBJ1-1, with a tentative D call TRBD1 (5 bases). The CDR3 is 15 amino acids. Germline values: CDR1 WSHSY, CDR2 SAAADI. The germline V and J ends were trimmed by 5 bases and 3 bases, with 16 bases remaining between them. In DNA, the CDR3 is TGCGCCAGCAGTCCACCAGATTTCAGGGACACTGAAGCTTTCTTT. Residues: CASSPPDFRDTEAFF.

The rearrangement joins TRBV25-1 to TRBJ2-1; TRBD2 matches at 11 bases. The V gene's germline CDR1 is MGHDK and CDR2 SYGVNS. The CDR3 sequence is 17 residues long. Germline trimming cut 1 base from V and 15 bases from J; bases unmatched to any gene: 17. In DNA form, the CDR3 reads TGTGCCAGCAGTGAATCTGTTGGAGGGCTAGCGGGAGGAGTTCGGTTCTTC. Its protein is CASSESVGGLAGGVRFF.

J is TRBJ1-1 and V is TRBV29-1; D is perhaps TRBD1 (5 bases). There are 14 residues in the CDR3. Germline V CDR1 and CDR2: SQVTM, ANQGSEA. The ends were cut back, 3 bases at V and 0 bases at J, with 11 bases in the middle. The CDR3 DNA sequence: TGCAGCGTTGACGTCGCGGGGGTGAACACTGAAGCTTTCTTT. It is translated as CSVDVAGVNTEAFF. Variable domain in full (rest from reference TRBV29-1 and TRBJ1-1): SAVISQKPSRDICQRGTSLTIQCQVDSQVTMMFWYRQQPGQSLTLIATANQGSEATYESGFVIDKFPISRPNLTFSTLTVSNMSPEDSSIYLCSVDVAGVNTEAFFGQGTRLTVV.